This T cell receptor (beta chain) appears in the sequencing data of a study of blood T cell repertoires in COVID-19. On the study more broadly: Samples taken during acute and convalescent COVID-19 were collected in the United States, Italy and Spain.

The germline gives CDR1 LNHDA, CDR2 SQIVND (reference sequence). V was clipped by 7 bases and J by 5 bases, with 20 bases between them. The CDR3 loop spans 15 amino acids. Sequencing was performed with immunoSEQ multiplex PCR; in TCRdb, only in-frame clones are kept and a portion is missing. Of some 260,000 clones listed, about 70% are singletons. This clone was counted only a few times. The sample taken for sequencing was peripheral blood. This chain connects TRBV19 to TRBJ1-1; D call uncertain. The sequence was collected from a woman older than 75 with acute or convalescent COVID-19. The CDR3 DNA reads as TGTGCCAGTACCCATGGACGGGGAGCCAAGACTGAAGCTTTCTTT. This sequence encodes CASTHGRGAKTEAFF.